These 22 T cell receptor beta chains originate from one sample sequenced in a study of cytomegalovirus exposure and HLA in healthy donors. 13 Jbeta primers and 60 Vbeta primers were used for the PCR. Data came from immunoSEQ multiplex PCR; TCRdb stores just in-frame clones and leaves some out. The sample lists over 150,000 clones, around 80% seen once, with over 2.5% in the top ten. Sequenced input: PBMCs. The source is a woman aged 45-65 years in good health and CMV-seropositive.

This clone was counted a single time. The CDR3, as DNA: TGTGCCAGCAGCGAGGGGGCGAACAATGAGCAGTTCTTC. This sequence encodes CASSEGANNEQFF. The chain couples TRBV7-3 to TRBJ2-1, with TRBD1 matching 7 bases. V gave up 5 bases and J gave up 5 bases; unmatched junction bases: 3. This CDR3 is 13 amino acids long. Germline assignment: CDR1 SGHTA and CDR2 FQGTGA.

The V and J genes are TRBV28 and TRBJ2-5; TRBD2 agrees at 8 bases. The CDR3 has 13 amino acids. Germline V gene lookup returns CDR1 MDHEN and CDR2 SYDVKM. Trimming at V came to 2 bases and at J to 5 bases, leaving 1 base not matched to a gene. CDR3 bases: TGTGCCAGCAGTTTAAGCGGGAGTGAGACCCAGTACTTC. Its protein product is CASSLSGSETQYF.

The chain joins TRBV2 to TRBJ2-5; D may be TRBD1 (5 bases). The J call may be mistaken, given a closer DNA end match to TRBJ2-7. The CDR3 consists of 11 residues. Germline V gene data show CDR1 as SNHLY and CDR2 as FYNNEI. For the CDR3, the DNA is TGTGCCAGCAGTTGGACAATCGAGCAGTACTTC. Its protein is CASSWTIEQYF.

This chain connects TRBV18 to TRBJ1-5; 7 bases line up with TRBD1. Germline V CDR1 and CDR2: KGHSH, LQKENI. The J segment lost 5 bases and the V segment lost 4 bases, leaving 5 bases of the junction unmatched. This CDR3 contains 14 residues. The CDR3 loop is CASSRTGKDQPQHF. The DNA of the CDR3 is TGTGCCAGCTCACGGACAGGAAAGGATCAGCCCCAGCATTTT.

J is TRBJ2-3 and V is TRBV5-1, with a weak D call TRBD1 (5 bases). Between the trimmed V and J ends, which lost 1 base and 3 bases, there was a span of 9 bases. The CDR3 extends over 14 amino acids. Germline V CDR1 and CDR2: SGHRS, YFSETQ. The DNA for the CDR3 is TGCGCCAGCAGCTTGAGACAGTTAACAGATACGCAGTATTTT. This sequence encodes CASSLRQLTDTQYF.

The sample holds a few counts of this clone. The chain is built from TRBV29-1 and TRBJ1-2; 7 nucleotides align to TRBD1. This CDR3 is built from 12 residues. From germline, CDR1 is SQVTM and CDR2 ANQGSEA. V lost 2 bases and J lost 3; bases outside the gene matches: 0. The CDR3 loop reads CSVERGHYGYTF. In nucleotides, the CDR3 is TGCAGCGTTGAAAGGGGGCACTATGGCTACACCTTC.

This chain connects TRBV4-3 to TRBJ2-7, with D hard to call. The CDR3 runs 9 residues. The ends were cut back, 7 bases at V and 7 bases at J, with 5 bases in the middle. CDR1 is LGHNA, CDR2 YSLEER, per germline. The CDR3 region is CASTQEQYF. CDR3 nucleotide sequence: TGCGCCAGCACACAGGAGCAGTACTTC.

The chain carries TRBV11-2 and TRBJ2-7, with 8 bases matching TRBD2. The CDR3 has 13 residues. V lost 6 bases and J lost 5; bases outside the gene matches: 6. Germline V gene data show CDR1 as SGHAT and CDR2 as FQNNGV. The CDR3 here is CASSSGGWDEQYF. CDR3 DNA: TGTGCCAGCAGTTCGGGGGGGTGGGACGAGCAGTACTTC.

J is TRBJ1-2 and V is TRBV9, with unresolved D. Deletions cut 2 bases from V and 2 bases from J, with 13 bases between. This CDR3 is 15 amino acids long. CDR1 SGDLS and CDR2 YYNGEE come from the germline V gene. Here the CDR3 DNA reads TGTGCCAGCAGCGTTTCTGAGGTGCCCAACTATGGCTACACCTTC. Its translation is CASSVSEVPNYGYTF.

The gene calls are TRBV11-2 and TRBJ2-1; possibly TRBD2 for D (7 bases). The CDR3 has 16 amino acids. Germline CDR1 is SGHAT and CDR2 is FQNNGV. The V end was cut by 5 bases, the J end by 5 bases, with 19 bases between. The CDR3 bases are TGTGCCAGCAGCAGAACGGGGGGCCAAGGAGACAATGAGCAGTTCTTC. It codes for CASSRTGGQGDNEQFF.

The chain links TRBV19 to TRBJ1-1; 8 bases fit TRBD1. Trimming at V came to 8 bases and at J to 10 bases, leaving 12 bases not matched to a gene. Germline V gene sequence: CDR1 LNHDA, CDR2 SQIVND (reference sequence). The CDR3 has 13 residues. This CDR3 is CASYIAGGAGAFF. Here the CDR3 DNA reads TGTGCCAGTTACATTGCAGGGGGCGCGGGAGCTTTCTTT.

The J gene is TRBJ1-2, the V gene TRBV5-1; 7 positions agree with TRBD1. CDR1 SGHRS and CDR2 YFSETQ come from the germline V gene. J gave up 4 bases and V 5 bases, and 8 bases lay outside the gene matches. CDR3 size: 14 residues. CDR3 sequence (DNA): TGCGCCAGCAGTCAACAGGGGTTCAGCTATGGCTACACCTTC. It specifies CASSQQGFSYGYTF.

The rearrangement links TRBV29-1 to TRBJ1-5, with D perhaps TRBD1 (6 bases). Germline assignment: CDR1 SQVTM and CDR2 ANQGSEA. V shed 4 bases and J shed 5 bases, with 15 bases lying between them. This CDR3 contains 14 residues. The CDR3 DNA reads TGCAGCGTTGTGAGTGGGGGCAGGGATCAGCCCCAGCATTTT. Its translation: CSVVSGGRDQPQHF.

V and J are TRBV7-2 and TRBJ1-2, with 10 bases matching TRBD1. The germline V gene encodes CDR1 SGHTA and CDR2 FQGNSA. J was trimmed by 0 bases and V by 4 bases; bases with no gene match: 8. This CDR3 has 17 amino acids. Here the CDR3 reads CASSWTGTGDTNYGYTF. DNA for the CDR3: TGTGCCAGCAGCTGGACGGGGACAGGGGATACTAACTATGGCTACACCTTC.

The chain joins TRBV5-4 to TRBJ2-1; possibly TRBD2 for D (5 bases). Germline lookup yields CDR1 SGHNT and CDR2 YYREEE (reference sequence). The V end lost 1 base, the J end lost 0 bases, and 14 bases lay between the germline ends. The length of the CDR3 is 17 residues. CDR3: CASSLYGSGSSYNEQFF. The CDR3 DNA reads TGTGCCAGCAGCTTGTACGGAAGCGGTAGCTCCTACAATGAGCAGTTCTTC.

This chain links TRBV7-9 with TRBJ2-1; D is uncertain. Germline CDR1 and CDR2: SEHNR and FQNEAQ (reference sequence). Trimming cost V 6 bases and J 10 bases, with 13 bases left between them. The CDR3 extends over 12 amino acids. The CDR3 region has the DNA TGTGCCAGCAGTCCCCCGGCAGGCGAGCAGTTCTTC. It codes for CASSPPAGEQFF.

The chain joins TRBV6-6 to TRBJ2-1; 10 bases are a match to TRBD2. Looked up from germline, CDR1 is MNHNY and CDR2 is SVGAGI (reference sequence). The CDR3 has 14 amino acids. The ends lost 5 bases at V and 5 bases at J; junction bases unmatched: 3. The CDR3 here is CASSTSGENNEQFF. For the CDR3, the DNA is TGTGCCAGCAGTACTAGCGGGGAAAACAATGAGCAGTTCTTC.

The J gene is TRBJ2-5, the V gene TRBV7-2; TRBD2 matches 7 bases. With 4 bases clipped from V and 5 bases from J, the junction kept 7 bases outside the gene matches. The length of the CDR3 is 14 residues. CDR1 is SGHTA, CDR2 FQGNSA, per germline. The CDR3 is CASSSGLHSETQYF. CDR3 coding DNA: TGTGCCAGCAGCTCGGGACTACACTCCGAGACCCAGTACTTC.

Note on this clone: One end of the junction does not line up with germline, which may come from a read error. The chain employs TRBV7-2 and TRBJ2-5; TRBD2 might be the D (6 bases). Germline-derived CDR1 and CDR2 are SGHTA and FQGNSA. This CDR3 is built from 14 residues. The CDR3 nucleotides read TGTGCCAGCAGCTTAGATCGGGGAGGAGAGGCCCAGTACTTC. It specifies CASSLDRGGEAQYF.

This clone was seen more than once but under ten times. J is TRBJ1-6 and V is TRBV7-9; 8 bases are a match to TRBD1. The CDR3 contains 13 residues. Per the germline V gene, CDR1 is SEHNR and CDR2 is FQNEAQ (reference sequence). The J segment lost 10 bases and the V segment lost 3 bases, leaving 2 bases of the junction unmatched. In DNA form, the CDR3 reads TGTGCCAGCAGCTTCCAGGGGGCCTCACCCCTCCACTTT. This codes for CASSFQGASPLHF.

The J gene is TRBJ2-7, the V gene TRBV5-5; 9 nucleotides align to TRBD2. The CDR3 totals 16 residues. The V gene's germline CDR1 is SGHKS and CDR2 YYEKEE (reference sequence). With 1 base clipped from V and 5 bases from J, the junction kept 10 bases outside the gene matches. CDR3 protein: CASSLRSGLAPHEQYF. The CDR3 DNA follows: TGTGCCAGCAGCTTGAGGTCGGGACTAGCTCCCCACGAGCAGTACTTC.

The chain has TRBV18 and TRBJ2-7; 9 nucleotides agree with TRBD1. Germline CDR1 reads KGHSH; CDR2 reads LQKENI. The J segment lost 7 bases and the V segment lost 3 bases, leaving 7 bases of the junction unmatched. This CDR3 comprises 14 residues. In DNA form, the CDR3 reads TGTGCCAGCTCACCGCAGGGACAGGGCGGGGAGCAGTACTTC. Its protein product is CASSPQGQGGEQYF.